The clone carrying this T cell receptor (beta chain) was seen a handful of times. Antigen unknown. A lack of ophthalmopathy progression within 18 months defined stable Graves' hyperthyroidism. Fresh peripheral blood, 7.5 to 10 ml, yielded the PBMCs. From RNA transcripts, TCR beta CDR3 regions were amplified. The HTBI primer set was used in a first-round RT-PCR of the TCR CDR3. TCRdb re-called the multiplex PCR reads through MiXCR, storing one row per CDR3 protein. The table shows some 620,000 distinct CDR3 sequences, with 16% occurring only once. This CDR3 contains 14 residues. V was pared by 3 bases and J by 6 bases, with 2 bases of the junction left unmatched. Germline CDR1 reads MNHEY; CDR2 reads SMNVEV (reference sequence). This entry is derived from a study of T cells in Graves' hyperthyroidism and ophthalmopathy. Across the study: Upon initial diagnosis and before any treatment, peripheral blood was collected.

General study results and limits: The majority of expanded thyroid clonotypes above 0.001 also appeared in blood.

The specimen was blood. This receptor was identified in a woman in her thirties with Graves' hyperthyroidism. This chain uses TRBV27 with TRBJ2-1, with 10 bases matching TRBD1. The CDR3 nucleotides are TGTGCCAGCAGTTTGGGACAGGGGCTCAATGAGCAGTTCTTC. Protein product: CASSLGQGLNEQFF.